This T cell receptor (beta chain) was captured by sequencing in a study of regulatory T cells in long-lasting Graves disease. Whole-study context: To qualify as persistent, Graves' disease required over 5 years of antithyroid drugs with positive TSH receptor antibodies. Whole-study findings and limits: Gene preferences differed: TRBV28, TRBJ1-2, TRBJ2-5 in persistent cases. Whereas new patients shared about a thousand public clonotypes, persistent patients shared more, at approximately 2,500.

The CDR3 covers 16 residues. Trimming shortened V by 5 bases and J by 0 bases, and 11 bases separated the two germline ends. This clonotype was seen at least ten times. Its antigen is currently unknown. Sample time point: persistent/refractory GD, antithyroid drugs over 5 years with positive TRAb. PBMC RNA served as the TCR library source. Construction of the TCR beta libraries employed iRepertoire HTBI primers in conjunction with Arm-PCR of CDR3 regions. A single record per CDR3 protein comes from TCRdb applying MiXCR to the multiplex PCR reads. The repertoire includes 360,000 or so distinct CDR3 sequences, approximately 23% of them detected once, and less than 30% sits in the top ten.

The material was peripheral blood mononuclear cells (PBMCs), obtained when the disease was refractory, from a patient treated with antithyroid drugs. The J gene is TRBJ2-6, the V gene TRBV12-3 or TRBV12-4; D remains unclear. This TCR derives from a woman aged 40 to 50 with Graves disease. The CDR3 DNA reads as TGTGCCAGCAGTCTGATTTTTCGCTCTGGGGCCAACGTCCTGACTTTC. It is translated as CASSLIFRSGANVLTF.